A selection of T cell receptor beta chains follows, all from one sample in a study of blood T cell repertoires in COVID-19. Sequencing was performed with immunoSEQ multiplex PCR; in TCRdb, only in-frame clones are kept and a portion is missing. The data show under 50,000 clones, 75% to 90% seen once. Sequencing was carried out using peripheral blood. The receptors come from a middle-aged woman with acute or convalescent COVID-19. CDR3s include the opening cysteine and the closing phenylalanine or tryptophan. A D gene is named only where the DNA matches it firmly. Not every row has a clone size; where given, it reads once, few, many or a size class.

d_call cdr3_length clone_size j_call v_call cdr3_nt cdr3_aa
. 16 . TRBJ2-2 TRBV7-3 TGTGCCAGCAGGGCTCTGGGCAGCCCGAACACCGGGGAGCTGTTTTTT CASRALGSPNTGELFF
TRBD1 13 . TRBJ1-1 TRBV19 TGTGCCAGTAGGAGCTACGACAGGGCCTGGGCTTTCTTT CASRSYDRAWAFF
. 14 . TRBJ2-7 TRBV5-6 TGTGCCAGCAGCTTGGTACAGGGCCCCTACGAGCAGTACTTC CASSLVQGPYEQYF
. 14 . TRBJ1-4 TRBV5-8 TGTGCCAGCAGCTCCCGCGTTGCTAATGAAAAACTGTTTTTT CASSSRVANEKLFF
TRBD1 16 . TRBJ1-1 TRBV19 TGTGCCAGTAGTCTATCCCCCGACAGGGTCTTCACTGAAGCTTTCTTT CASSLSPDRVFTEAFF
TRBD1 13 . TRBJ2-3 TRBV27 TGTGCCAGCAGGGACAGGTCCAGCAATACGCAGTATTTT CASRDRSSNTQYF
TRBD1 15 medium-sized TRBJ1-2 TRBV20-1 TGCAGTGCTAGTAGGTCCGGACAGGGTTACTATGGCTACACCTTC CSASRSGQGYYGYTF
. 15 . TRBJ1-5 TRBV9 TGTGCCAGCAGTGCGGGTCACGGGGGGGGTCAGCCCCAGCATTTT CASSAGHGGGQPQHF
. 16 . TRBJ2-6 TRBV6-1 TGTGCCAGCAGTGCTAACTGGGGGGCTGGGGCCAACGTCCTGACTTTC CASSANWGAGANVLTF
TRBD1 17 . TRBJ1-5 TRBV9 TGTGCCAGCAGCAGATCCGACAGGGGGCGAAACAATCAGCCCCAGCATTTT CASSRSDRGRNNQPQHF
. 11 . TRBJ1-1 TRBV27 TGTGCCAGCAGCCGGGGGACTGAAGCTTTCTTT CASSRGTEAFF
. 13 . TRBJ1-2 TRBV29-1 TGCAGCGTTGATCAAGGACAGAGCTATGGCTACACCTTC CSVDQGQSYGYTF
. 14 . TRBJ1-1 TRBV6-6 TGTGCCAGCAGCGGCGGGGCGAGTCGAAGTGAAGCTTTCTTT CASSGGASRSEAFF
TRBD1 16 once TRBJ1-6 TRBV11-2 TGTGCCAGCATCGGGACAGACTTTTCTCGAAATTCACCCCTCCACTTT CASIGTDFSRNSPLHF
TRBD2 16 few TRBJ2-5 TRBV4-1 TGCGCCAGCAGCCCCTTAGCGGGAGGGCCCGAAGAGACCCAGTACTTC CASSPLAGGPEETQYF
TRBD1 15 . TRBJ1-6 TRBV2 TGTGCCAGCAGCTCCGGGACAGGGGGCCATTCACCCCTCCACTTT CASSSGTGGHSPLHF
TRBD1 16 . TRBJ1-1 TRBV7-9 TGTGCCAGCAGCTTAGGAGCGGGACAGGGAGGGACTGAAGCTTTCTTT CASSLGAGQGGTEAFF
. 14 . TRBJ1-1 TRBV7-9 TGTGCCAGCTGCCAGTCTCCCCCGGGCACTGAAGCTTTCTTT CASCQSPPGTEAFF
TRBD1 14 . TRBJ2-5 TRBV3-1/TRBV3-2 TGTGCCAGCAGGAAATGGACAGGGCAAGAGACCCAGTACTTC CASRKWTGQETQYF
. 13 . TRBJ2-7 TRBV27 TGTGCCAGCAGTCCGGGGAAAACCTACGAGCAGTACTTC CASSPGKTYEQYF
TRBD1 14 . TRBJ1-6 TRBV27 TGTGCCAGCAGCCAGAGGGGGCAAGGATCACCCCTCCACTTT CASSQRGQGSPLHF
TRBD2 18 . TRBJ2-1 TRBV11-2 TGTGCCAGCAGCTTGTTTAGCGGGGGGGCCGGGTCCTACAATGAGCAGTTCTTC CASSLFSGGAGSYNEQFF
. 14 once TRBJ2-7 TRBV9 TGTGCCAGCAGCGTAGCCCCCGGGTCCCACGAGCAGTACTTC CASSVAPGSHEQYF
TRBD2 16 few TRBJ2-1 TRBV18 TGTGCCAGCTCACCACTTAAGACTAGCGGTTACAATGAGCAGTTCTTC CASSPLKTSGYNEQFF
. 15 . TRBJ1-1 TRBV7-8 TGTGCCAGCAGACCTACGGGACACCTGAACACTGAAGCTTTCTTT CASRPTGHLNTEAFF
. 13 once TRBJ2-7 TRBV7-2 TGTGCCAGCAGCCCAAGTCTAACCTACGAGCAGTACTTC CASSPSLTYEQYF
TRBD1 14 . TRBJ1-1 TRBV28 TGTGCCAGCAGTTGGGACAGGGGGAGGACTGAAGCTTTCTTT CASSWDRGRTEAFF
. 15 . TRBJ1-2 TRBV5-1 TGCGCCAGCAGCCAAAGAACAGGGTCCGGCTATGGCTACACCTTC CASSQRTGSGYGYTF
. 14 . TRBJ2-1 TRBV7-3 TGTGCCAGCAGCTTAGCGGGGATGGGCAATGAGCAGTTCTTC CASSLAGMGNEQFF
. 15 . TRBJ1-4 TRBV25-1 TGTGCCAGCAGTGACCTCACGGGGGGAACGCAGGAACTGTTTTTT CASSDLTGGTQELFF
. 16 . TRBJ1-2 TRBV11-2 TGTGCCAGCAGCTTAGATCTTGGGGGGTCAACCTATGGCTACACCTTC CASSLDLGGSTYGYTF
. 14 few TRBJ2-2 TRBV7-3 TGTGCCAGCAGCTCCTCCTTAGCCGCCGGGGAGCTGTTTTTT CASSSSLAAGELFF
. 11 . TRBJ1-1 TRBV25-1 TGTGCCAGCAGTGGAGACACTGAAGCTTTCTTT CASSGDTEAFF
TRBD1 13 . TRBJ1-2 TRBV12-3/TRBV12-4 TGTGCCAGCAGTTTAGGGCAGGGGGGTGGCTACACCTTC CASSLGQGGGYTF
. 13 once TRBJ1-5 TRBV6-2/TRBV6-3 TGTGCCAGCAGCGCCGACAGCCATCAGCCCCAGCATTTT CASSADSHQPQHF
TRBD2 17 . TRBJ2-5 TRBV28 TGTGCCAGCAGTTTATGGACTAGCGGGAAGGTGCAAGAGACCCAGTACTTC CASSLWTSGKVQETQYF
. 16 . TRBJ1-1 TRBV28 TGTGCCAGCAGTTTACAGTACCCCCGGGTAATGTCTGAAGCTTTCTTT CASSLQYPRVMSEAFF
TRBD1 18 . TRBJ2-7 TRBV11-2 TGTGCCAGCAGCCTTCAACCACCGGGACAGGGGGGCATGGGCGAGCAGTACTTC CASSLQPPGQGGMGEQYF
. 17 . TRBJ1-2 TRBV6-2/TRBV6-3 TGTGCCAGCAGTTACTCGAAAGCGGGGGAGAGGTACTATGGCTACACCTTC CASSYSKAGERYYGYTF
. 14 . TRBJ1-1 TRBV2 TGTGCCAGCAGTTCACGTCAGGCCTACACTGAAGCTTTCTTT CASSSRQAYTEAFF
TRBD1 17 . TRBJ1-2 TRBV6-2/TRBV6-3 TGTGCCAGCAGTTCGGAGGACAGGGGTGTCCCTAACTATGGCTACACCTTC CASSSEDRGVPNYGYTF
. 10 . TRBJ1-4 TRBV7-9 TGTGCCAGCCAGGGTGGAAAACTGTTTTTT CASQGGKLFF
. 13 . TRBJ1-1 TRBV4-2 TGTGCCAGCAGCCAGACAGGTGCTAGTGAAGCTTTCTTT CASSQTGASEAFF
TRBD1 14 once TRBJ1-1 TRBV7-9 TGTGCCAGCAGCTTGGACAGGGTGGGCACTGAAGCTTTCTTT CASSLDRVGTEAFF
. 14 . TRBJ1-1 TRBV19 TGTGCCAGTAGTTGGACAGCCGCGAACACTGAAGCTTTCTTT CASSWTAANTEAFF
. 16 once TRBJ2-6 TRBV19 TGTGCCAGTAGTATAAGGAGGGTGGCTGGGGCCAACGTCCTGACTTTC CASSIRRVAGANVLTF
TRBD2 15 few TRBJ2-1 TRBV19 TGTGCCAGTAGTATCGCTAGCGGGGGGTACAATGAGCAGTTCTTC CASSIASGGYNEQFF
TRBD1 13 . TRBJ2-7 TRBV7-8 TGTGCCAGCAGCTCCCGGGACAGGTACGAGCAGTACTTC CASSSRDRYEQYF
TRBD1 15 . TRBJ1-2 TRBV6-5 TGTGCCAGCAGTTACTCACGAGAGGGGGCGGGTGGCTACACCTTC CASSYSREGAGGYTF
. 12 . TRBJ2-7 TRBV28 TGTGCCAGCCGAGTCCAACCCTACGAGCAGTACTTC CASRVQPYEQYF
. 14 . TRBJ1-3 TRBV2 TGTGCCAGCAACCTCGGACACTCTGGAAACACCATATATTTT CASNLGHSGNTIYF
. 14 . TRBJ2-2 TRBV29-1 TGCAGCGCTAAGGACGATAAGGCGGGCGGGGAGCTGTTTTTT CSAKDDKAGGELFF
TRBD1 16 . TRBJ1-2 TRBV27 TGTGCCAGCAGTTTACATCGACAGGGGCGAAACTATGGCTACACCTTC CASSLHRQGRNYGYTF